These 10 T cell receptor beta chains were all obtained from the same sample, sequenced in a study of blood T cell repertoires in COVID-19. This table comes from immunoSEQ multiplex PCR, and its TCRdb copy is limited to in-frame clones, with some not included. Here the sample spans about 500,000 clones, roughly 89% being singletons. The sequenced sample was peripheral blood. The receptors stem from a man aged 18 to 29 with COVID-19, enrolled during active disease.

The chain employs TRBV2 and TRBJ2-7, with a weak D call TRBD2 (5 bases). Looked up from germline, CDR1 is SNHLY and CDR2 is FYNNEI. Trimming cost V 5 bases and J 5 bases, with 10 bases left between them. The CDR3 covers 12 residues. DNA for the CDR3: TGTGCCAGCAGTTCACGGCGGGACGAGCAGTACTTC. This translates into CASSSRRDEQYF.

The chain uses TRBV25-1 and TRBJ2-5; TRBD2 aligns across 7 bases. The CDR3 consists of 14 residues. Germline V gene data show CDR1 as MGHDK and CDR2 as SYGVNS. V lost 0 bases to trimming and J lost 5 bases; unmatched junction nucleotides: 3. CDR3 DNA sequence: TGTGCCAGCAGTGAATATGTGGGAGGGGAGACCCAGTACTTC. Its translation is CASSEYVGGETQYF.

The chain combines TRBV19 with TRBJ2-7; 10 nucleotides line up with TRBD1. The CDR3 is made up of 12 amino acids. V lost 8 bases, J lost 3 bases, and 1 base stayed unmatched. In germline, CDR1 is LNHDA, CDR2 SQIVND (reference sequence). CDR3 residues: CASRDRGYEQYF. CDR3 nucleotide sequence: TGTGCCAGTCGGGACAGGGGCTACGAGCAGTACTTC.

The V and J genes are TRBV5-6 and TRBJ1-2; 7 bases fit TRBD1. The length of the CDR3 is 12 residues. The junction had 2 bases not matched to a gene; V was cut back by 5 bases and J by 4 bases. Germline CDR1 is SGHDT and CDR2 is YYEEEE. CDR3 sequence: CASRQGSYGYTF. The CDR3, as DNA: TGTGCCAGCAGACAGGGGAGCTATGGCTACACCTTC.

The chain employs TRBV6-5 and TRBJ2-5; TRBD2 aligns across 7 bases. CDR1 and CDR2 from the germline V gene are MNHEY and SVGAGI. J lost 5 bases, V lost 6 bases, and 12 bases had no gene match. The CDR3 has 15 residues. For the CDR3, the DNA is TGTGCCAGCAGACCCCTAGCGGCTTTATGGGAGACCCAGTACTTC. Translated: CASRPLAALWETQYF.

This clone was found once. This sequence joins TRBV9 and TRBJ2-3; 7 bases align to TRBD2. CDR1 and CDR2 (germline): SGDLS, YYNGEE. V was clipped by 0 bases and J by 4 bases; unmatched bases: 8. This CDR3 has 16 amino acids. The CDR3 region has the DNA TGTGCCAGCAGCGTAGCGGGAGGATCAGGGTCAGATACGCAGTATTTT. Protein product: CASSVAGGSGSDTQYF.

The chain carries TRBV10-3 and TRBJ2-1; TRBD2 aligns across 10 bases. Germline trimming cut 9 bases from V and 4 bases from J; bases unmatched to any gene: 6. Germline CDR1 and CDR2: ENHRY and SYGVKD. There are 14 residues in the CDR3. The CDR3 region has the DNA TGTGCCATTCTAGCGGGAGCCCCTTACAATGAGCAGTTCTTC. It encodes CAILAGAPYNEQFF.

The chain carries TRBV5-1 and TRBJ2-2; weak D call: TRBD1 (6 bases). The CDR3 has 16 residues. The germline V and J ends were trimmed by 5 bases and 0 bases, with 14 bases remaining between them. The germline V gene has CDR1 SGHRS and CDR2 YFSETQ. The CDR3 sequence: CASSLMGAANTGELFF. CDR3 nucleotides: TGCGCCAGCAGTCTGATGGGGGCCGCGAACACCGGGGAGCTGTTTTTT. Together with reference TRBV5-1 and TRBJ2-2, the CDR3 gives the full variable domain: KAGVTQTPRYLIKTRGQQVTLSCSPISGHRSVSWYQQTPGQGLQFLFEYFSETQRNKGNFPGRFSGRQFSNSRSEMNVSTLELGDSALYLCASSLMGAANTGELFFGEGSRLTVL.

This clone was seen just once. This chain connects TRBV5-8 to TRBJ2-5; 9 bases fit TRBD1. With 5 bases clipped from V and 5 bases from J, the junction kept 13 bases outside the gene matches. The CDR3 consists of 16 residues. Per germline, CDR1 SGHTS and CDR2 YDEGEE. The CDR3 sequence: CASRLERGTGFETQYF. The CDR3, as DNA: TGTGCCAGCAGGCTTGAGAGGGGGACAGGGTTCGAGACCCAGTACTTC.

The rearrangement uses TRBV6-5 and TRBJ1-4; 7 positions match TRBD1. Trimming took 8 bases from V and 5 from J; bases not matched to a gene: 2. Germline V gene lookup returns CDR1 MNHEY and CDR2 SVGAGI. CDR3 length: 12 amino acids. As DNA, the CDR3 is TGTGCCAGCGAAGGGGGCAATGAAAAACTGTTTTTT. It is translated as CASEGGNEKLFF.